The sequence of this T cell receptor (beta chain) was determined in a study of CD8 T cells in ankylosing spondylitis. Findings of the study overall: A TCR beta motif made of eight highly homologous variants seemed typical of ankylosing spondylitis blood. Matched ankylosing spondylitis synovial fluid reportedly showed significant enrichment of disease-linked clones.

CDR1 and CDR2 (germline): SQVTM, ANQGSEA. V was cut by 4 bases and J by 2 bases, with 11 bases left in between. CDR3 length: 13 residues. Quantitative 5'-RACE with molecular barcodes produced the TCR beta libraries. TCRdb re-called the 5' RACE reads with MiXCR, one entry per CDR3 protein. The sample lists roughly 180,000 distinct CDR3 sequences; roughly 10% were seen once. This clonotype has at least ten counts. Antigen: not known. This sequence was found in a female donor with ankylosing spondylitis or in good health (not recorded which). The chain links TRBV29-1 to TRBJ1-2; D is ambiguous. Sequenced material: blood, either unsorted or a sorted T cell fraction (not recorded which). The CDR3: CSVGGIRNYGYTF. CDR3 DNA sequence: TGCAGCGTTGGTGGTATTCGCAACTATGGCTACACCTTC.